These 10 T cell receptor beta chains were all obtained from the same sample, sequenced in a study of cytomegalovirus exposure and HLA in healthy donors. With 60 Vbeta and 13 Jbeta primers, the PCR was carried out. Clones were read by immunoSEQ multiplex PCR, and TCRdb kept only the in-frame ones, dropping some. The sample records approximately 190,000 clones, 78% being singletons. Source material: PBMCs. All receptors come from a woman younger than 45 in good health and CMV-seropositive.

The chain carries TRBV6-6 and TRBJ2-5; weak D call: TRBD1 (6 bases). CDR1 and CDR2 (germline): MNHNY, SVGAGI (reference sequence). There are 15 residues in the CDR3. V dropped 6 bases and J dropped 1 base, with 15 bases sitting between them. The DNA for the CDR3 is TGTGCCAGCAGCACAGGGATAGGTAGCCAAGAGACCCAGTACTTC. Residues: CASSTGIGSQETQYF.

This clone appeared once. The chain couples TRBV30 to TRBJ1-4; maybe TRBD1 (6 bases). V lost 0 bases and J 8 bases, leaving 13 bases between the germline ends. This CDR3 is built from 14 residues. The germline V gene encodes CDR1 GTSNPN and CDR2 SVGIG (reference sequence). The CDR3 protein is CAWSVGGGWEKLFF. DNA for the CDR3: TGTGCCTGGAGTGTGGGTGGGGGCTGGGAAAAACTGTTTTTT.

The chain has TRBV5-4 and TRBJ2-3; 8 bases agree with TRBD2. This CDR3 has 15 residues. CDR1 and CDR2 from the germline V gene are SGHNT and YYREEE (reference sequence). Trimming at V came to 1 base and at J to 4 bases, leaving 5 bases not matched to a gene. The CDR3 bases are TGTGCCAGCAGCTTGTCCGGGAGGGGGGCAGATACGCAGTATTTT. Protein product: CASSLSGRGADTQYF.

The chain recombines TRBV6-6 with TRBJ1-3, with 8 bases lining up with TRBD1. The CDR3 sequence is 14 residues long. The junction had 11 bases not matched to a gene; V was cut back by 7 bases and J by 9 bases. The germline V gene encodes CDR1 MNHNY and CDR2 SVGAGI (reference sequence). As DNA, the CDR3 is TGTGCCAGCATCCGGACAGGGAAGGAGGGCACCATATATTTT. Translated, it gives CASIRTGKEGTIYF.

The chain recombines TRBV6-1 with TRBJ1-2, with D perhaps TRBD1 (6 bases). Germline V lookup: CDR1 MNHNS, CDR2 SASEGT. The V end was cut by 4 bases, the J end by 0 bases, with 6 bases between. This CDR3 contains 13 residues. CDR3 sequence: CASSGTANYGYTF. CDR3 sequence (DNA): TGTGCCAGCAGTGGGACAGCTAACTATGGCTACACCTTC.

The rearrangement links TRBV7-2 to TRBJ1-5; weak D call: TRBD1 (6 bases). This CDR3 comprises 14 residues. Germline V gene data show CDR1 as SGHTA and CDR2 as FQGNSA. The V end was cut by 1 base, the J end by 4 bases, with 8 bases between. The CDR3 here is CASSLDQGNQPQHF. CDR3 DNA: TGTGCCAGCAGCTTAGATCAGGGGAATCAGCCCCAGCATTTT.

This clone was observed a few times. The chain recombines TRBV11-2 with TRBJ1-2; D is perhaps TRBD1 (5 bases). The V and J ends lost 5 bases and 7 bases respectively, with 17 bases between them. This CDR3 comprises 14 residues. From germline, CDR1 is SGHAT and CDR2 FQNNGV. For the CDR3, the DNA is TGTGCCAGCAGCCAGGACATTAGCGGCGCTGGCTACACCTTC. This sequence encodes CASSQDISGAGYTF.

The CDR3 is CASSFREGPETQYF. The CDR3 DNA is TGTGCCAGCAGCTTCCGGGAGGGCCCGGAGACCCAGTACTTC. V is TRBV7-9 and J is TRBJ2-5; 8 positions match TRBD2. Germline V gene sequence: CDR1 SEHNR, CDR2 FQNEAQ (reference sequence). CDR3 length: 14 residues. The junction had 5 bases not matched to a gene; V was cut back by 3 bases and J by 5 bases.

The J gene is TRBJ1-3, the V gene TRBV30; D unresolved. In germline, CDR1 is GTSNPN, CDR2 SVGIG (reference sequence). Deletions cut 4 bases from V and 2 bases from J, with 15 bases between. This CDR3 is built from 15 residues. The CDR3 loop is CAWTERNLAGNTIYF. CDR3 DNA: TGTGCCTGGACCGAGCGTAATCTAGCTGGAAACACCATATATTTT.

This clone has only a few counts. The gene calls are TRBV18 and TRBJ2-4; TRBD1 aligns across 8 bases. This CDR3 comprises 15 residues. The V and J ends lost 3 bases and 4 bases, in that order; junction bases with no gene match: 5. CDR1 is KGHSH and CDR2 is LQKENI in the germline V gene. The CDR3 is CASSPGQGTKNIQYF. For the CDR3, the DNA is TGTGCCAGCTCACCCGGACAGGGAACGAAAAACATTCAGTACTTC.